The clone carrying this TCR beta chain came up a few times. This record belongs to a study of response to subunit inactivated influenza vaccine. TCRdb reprocessed the RT-PCR reads with MiXCR, giving one entry per CDR3 protein. The table has more than 400,000 distinct CDR3 sequences, 10% to 11% seen once. Sample: PBMCs from blood, taken roughly 46 days after vaccination. The TCR originated in a man in his fifties who received an inactivated influenza vaccine.

The CDR3 protein is CAISVLSGVEQFF. In DNA, the CDR3 is TGTGCCATCAGTGTCTTATCTGGGGTTGAGCAGTTCTTC. The rearrangement uses TRBV10-3 and TRBJ2-1; D is unresolved. The germline V and J ends were trimmed by 4 bases and 9 bases, with 13 bases remaining between them. The length of the CDR3 is 13 residues. CDR1 is ENHRY and CDR2 is SYGVKD in the germline V gene.